This paragraph covers one TCR beta chain sequence. This clone was counted a single time. It has no known antigen specificity. No base qualities exist here, and no much larger clone lies one base off it. The library relied on the immunoSEQ multiplex PCR assay. For the multiplex PCR, a mixture combining 60 forward primers for TCR Vbeta segments and 13 reverse primers for TCR Jbeta segments was used. The CDR3 region of rearranged TCR beta genes was amplified from genomic DNA by a multiplex PCR assay. The amplified TCR beta libraries were sequenced on the Illumina HiSeq System as 87-base-pair reads. Turning to the authors' computational methods: A later analysis counted approximately 76 million unique TCR beta chains across the 550 to 750 repertoires, and about 10 million of these chains were shared by at least two donors. To remove PCR and sequencing errors, raw reads were error-corrected and collapsed into unique sequences using a nearest-neighbor algorithm that merged closely related sequences. V, D and J gene segments were assigned by aligning CDR3 sequences to IMGT reference sequences. For a sequence to be retained, at least a six-nucleotide match to both a V gene segment and a J gene segment was required. Rearrangements were classified as productive when the CDR3 lacked stop codons and remained in frame with V and J, and all other rearrangements were classified as non-productive. CDR3 was defined by IMGT convention, running from the second conserved V-encoded cysteine to the conserved J-encoded phenylalanine. The earlier analysis of some 550 of the donors excluded any sequence lacking an unambiguous match to a single V gene segment. In an earlier analysis of around 600 of the donors, V segments were called functional above 56.7% productive rearrangements and were called segregating when the between-donor standard deviation exceeded 5%. A statistical classification framework was developed to diagnose cytomegalovirus status using the catalog of TCR beta chain sequences. A later analysis assigned V and J genes by comparing TCR nucleotide sequences with IMGT/GENE-DB human TR gene sequences. Using the TCRdist pipeline, a later analysis assigned CDR3 sequences along with most-parsimonious VDJ recombination scenarios. In a later analysis, each TCR beta chain was defined by its CDR3 amino acid sequence together with its V-gene family, and reads without a unique V-gene family were excluded. In a later analysis, fewer than 600 highly shared, low-generation-probability nucleotide sequences were removed to address suspected cross-contamination and a sequencing artifact. In a later analysis, a clonal expansion index was calculated for each public chain from normalized within-repertoire ranks of inferred template counts. In a later analysis, generation probabilities were computed with a VDJ recombination model fitted to out-of-frame rearrangements, and the resulting probabilities were checked against IGoR. Hypergeometric tests were used in a later analysis to score TCR-TCR, TCR-HLA and TCR-CMV co-occurrence, with a repertoire-size bias correction applied to the TCR pairs. To estimate false discovery rates, a later analysis permuted the HLA or CMV assignments 20 times. In a later analysis, co-occurring TCRs were grouped using DBSCAN, with TCRdist sequence similarity added in when clustering inside HLA-allele-positive subsets. Repertoires with fewer than 30,000 or more than 120,000 public chains were left out of co-occurrence clustering, as were a handful of repertoires with anomalous nucleotide sharing. The source is immuneACCESS, and TCRdb retained only in-frame sequences with V and J called. Part of the clones is not carried over; for the studies checked, unresolved V genes explain less than half of this, and the remainder is unexplained. V, J and clone size are those of that table, while D and trimming were read from the DNA. The sample table shows roughly 150,000 clones, and over 75% are seen once. Clones ranked in the top ten supply about 5% of the sample.

These data are taken from a study of cytomegalovirus exposure and HLA in healthy donors (dated by TCRdb to 2016 to 2017). Regarding the research as a whole: An earlier analysis of a few hundred of the donors reported about 260 Gb of sequence data and roughly 120 million unique TCR beta sequences obtained from about 180 million T cells. An early release covering around 630 HLA-typed donors comprised about 300 gigabases of sequencing data and approximately 85 million unique TCR sequences. Among the roughly 370 genotyped donors, around 81% belonged to the genetic ancestry cluster associated with self-reported Caucasian donors. The study aimed to test whether signatures of past pathogen exposure could be identified by cataloging public T cell receptors. The study used immunosequencing to profile the T cell repertoires of approximately 690 subjects and linked those repertoires to cytomegalovirus serostatus. A separate validation cohort of over 95 different subjects was used in addition to the roughly 720-subject first cohort. To predict cytomegalovirus infection status, the study combined high-throughput TCR immunosequencing, statistical association of individual TCRs with disease status, and machine learning. A later analysis re-analyzed previously published TCR beta repertoires from several hundred donors and added high-resolution HLA genotyping to study TCR occurrence patterns. Rather than using new phenotypic data, the later analysis identified candidate immune exposures from TCR beta sequences and from how often those sequences occurred across donors. In an earlier analysis of more than 550 of the donors, high-throughput TCR beta sequencing was used to judge whether each TCR beta V gene segment behaved as functional or pseudogenic. Donor age, sex, ethnicity and CMV serostatus were compiled alongside the repertoire data. A later genetic analysis used genome-wide SNP genotypes for about three fifths of the 666 donors, treating that subset as a discovery cohort. All discovery cohort repertoires had been generated on a single sequencing platform. Class I and class II HLA loci were covered by the typing at four-digit resolution. The number of donors typed differed by locus, with 629-630 for A, B, C, DRB1 and DQB1, approximately 500 for DQA1, about 610 for DPA1, and some 470 for DPB1. A handful of DR-DQ haplotypes were treated as single units for association and clustering because of strong linkage in the cohort. On average, approximately 250,000 unique TCR beta nucleotide sequences were sequenced per donor among about 400 genotyped donors of the cohort, with roughly 19% of those sequences being non-productive.

Per the germline V gene (reference sequence), LNHNV is the CDR1 and YYDKDF is the CDR2. V was cut back by 6 bases and J by 3 bases, leaving a gap of 12 bases between them. Inclusive of the bounding cysteine and phenylalanine, the CDR3 is 14 residues long. The DNA shown is the 42-base CDR3, in frame from base 1. Paper-wide results and their limitations: In vitro tests confirmed that a few of the cytomegalovirus-associated TCR beta chains recognize cytomegalovirus antigens. An earlier analysis of 587 of the donors showed that most TCR beta V segments appeared in productive rearrangements either about 87% or about 30% of the time, which broadly matched IMGT annotations. The classifier was reported to diagnose cytomegalovirus status with high specificity and sensitivity in both the original cohort and the validation cohort. Across donors, most TCR sequences were observed very rarely, whereas some public TCRs were present in many individuals. HLA typing was unavailable for some donors at each locus, so association tests used only the typed subset. Assigning TCR associations to individual alleles was difficult when HLA alleles, especially DR and DQ, strongly co-occurred. A later genetic analysis reported fewer N-insertions in productive TCRs among donors in an Asian-associated ancestry cluster than the roughly 620-donor mean. In a later analysis, several top co-occurrence clusters were reported to appear linked to parvovirus B19, influenza, CMV and Epstein-Barr virus. A total of roughly 160 TCR beta chains were listed by the study as associated with cytomegalovirus. The only immune exposure information available for the cohort was CMV serostatus. A later genetic analysis associated a missense DCLRE1C variant with V-gene and J-gene trimming of TCR beta chains, and an independent cohort replicated the association. A later analysis associated 16,951 TCR beta sequences with specific HLA alleles at a false discovery rate of 0.05. The cohort was sequenced for TCR beta chains only, and without alpha or paired-chain data the features that could be detected were limited. The sequencing pipeline was judged likely to have produced a cluster of highly shared sequence variants as a technical artifact. The earlier analysis of 450 to 700 of the donors excluded around 17 rarely observed V segments, including chromosome 9 orphons, because counts were too low. Compared with equally common non-associated chains, HLA-associated TCR beta chains in a later analysis were more clonally expanded and had lower generation probabilities. The 87-base-pair reads could not distinguish some IMGT-functional V segments, including TRBV6-2 and TRBV6-3, so those segments were excluded. Linkage disequilibrium might explain the correlated functional status among segregating V segments, but an unknown experimental factor could not be ruled out. Presence/absence analyses assumed roughly uniform sequencing depth across donors, an assumption that may not hold. In a later analysis, TCR association rates were found to vary across HLA loci, with the most associated TCRs seen for DRB1 alleles and the fewest for HLA-C alleles. It was suggested by the authors that the approach could potentially be generalized to other disease states and immunological phenotypes. In a later analysis, most CMV-associated TCR beta chains were found to appear HLA-restricted, with HLA associations seemingly driven largely by CMV exposure. A further reported finding was that TCR beta sequences accurately predicted the HLA-A and HLA-B alleles for most subjects in the first cohort.

The cohort was made up of approximately 700 healthy bone marrow donors. At the time of sampling, every cohort member was nominally healthy, though immune exposures that went unrecorded were likely present. The donor tested CMV seropositive and was one of the 289 seropositive cohort members. A peripheral blood sample was provided by each donor, and peripheral blood mononuclear cells were used for TCR beta sequencing. The Qiagen DNeasy Blood Extraction Kit was used to extract genomic DNA from the blood cell samples. The rearranged chain carries TRBV15 and TRBJ1-5, with the D gene call left open. Sequenced: PBMCs. The clonotype comes from a man in his thirties or forties in good health and CMV-seropositive. The CDR3: CATRPRSFNQPQHF. In nucleotides, the sequence is TGTGCCACCAGACCCAGAAGTTTCAATCAGCCCCAGCATTTT. This CDR3, with the reference TRBV15 and TRBJ1-5 proteins standing in past its ends, gives the full variable domain DAMVIQNPRYQVTQFGKPVTLSCSQTLNHNVMYWYQQKSSQAPKLLFHYYDKDFNNEADTPDNFQSRRPNTSFCFLDIRSPGLGDTAMYLCATRPRSFNQPQHFGDGTRLSIL.